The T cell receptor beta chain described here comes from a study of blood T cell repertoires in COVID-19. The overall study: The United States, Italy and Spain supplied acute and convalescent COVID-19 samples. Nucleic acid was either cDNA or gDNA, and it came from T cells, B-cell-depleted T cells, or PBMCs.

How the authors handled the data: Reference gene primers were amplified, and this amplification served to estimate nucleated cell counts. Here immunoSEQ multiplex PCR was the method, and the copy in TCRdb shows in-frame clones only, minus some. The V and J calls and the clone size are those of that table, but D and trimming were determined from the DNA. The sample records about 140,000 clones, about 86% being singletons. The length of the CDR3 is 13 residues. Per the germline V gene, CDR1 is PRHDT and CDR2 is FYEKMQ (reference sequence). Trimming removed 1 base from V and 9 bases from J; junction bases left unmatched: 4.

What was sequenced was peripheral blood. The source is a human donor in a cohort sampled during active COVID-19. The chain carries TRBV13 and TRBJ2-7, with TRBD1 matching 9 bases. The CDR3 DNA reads TGTGCCAGCAGCTTAGCCGGGACAGGGAGGCAGTACTTC. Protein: CASSLAGTGRQYF.